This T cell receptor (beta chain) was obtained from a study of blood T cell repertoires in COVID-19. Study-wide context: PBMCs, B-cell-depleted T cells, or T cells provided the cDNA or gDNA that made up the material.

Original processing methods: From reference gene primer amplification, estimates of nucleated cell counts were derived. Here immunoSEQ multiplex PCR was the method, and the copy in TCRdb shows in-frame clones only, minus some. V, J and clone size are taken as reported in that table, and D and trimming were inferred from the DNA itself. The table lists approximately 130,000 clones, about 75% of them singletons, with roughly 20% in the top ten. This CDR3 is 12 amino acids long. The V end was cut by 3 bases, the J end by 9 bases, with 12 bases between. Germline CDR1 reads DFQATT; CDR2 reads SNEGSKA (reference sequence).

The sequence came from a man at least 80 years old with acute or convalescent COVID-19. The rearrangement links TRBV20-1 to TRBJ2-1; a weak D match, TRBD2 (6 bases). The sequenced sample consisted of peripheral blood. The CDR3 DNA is TGCAGTGCTAGTAGGGGAGGCGGTGAGCAGTTCTTC. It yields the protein CSASRGGGEQFF.